This T cell receptor (beta chain) derives from a study of response to subunit inactivated influenza vaccine. Study-wide findings and caveats: Every seasonal influenza vaccination brings in few new T cells, the authors suggested.

Regarding this clonotype: Its antigen is as yet unknown.

From germline, CDR1 is MNHEY and CDR2 SVGAGI. V shed 4 bases, J shed 8 bases, and the junction held 8 bases outside the gene matches. The CDR3 has 16 residues. TCRdb independently ran MiXCR on the RT-PCR reads; one entry per CDR3 protein. The sample includes a few hundred thousand distinct CDR3 sequences, approximately 7.8% of them seen just once. The chain couples TRBV6-5 to TRBJ1-6; 10 positions agree with TRBD1. Sequencing was performed on PBMCs from blood, taken 23 months after vaccination. The TCR comes from a man between 45 and 75 years old who received an inactivated influenza vaccine. The CDR3 nucleotides are TGTGCCAGCAGTTGGGGGGACAGGGGAATTGATTCACCCCTCCACTTT. Protein product: CASSWGDRGIDSPLHF.